The 5 T cell receptor beta chains listed next were all sequenced from one sample in a study of blood T cell dynamics during melanoma immunotherapy. Time point noted: pre-treatment baseline. Sequencing used immunoSEQ multiplex PCR; TCRdb keeps in-frame clones, though not all of them. Of roughly 9,400 clones listed, around 90% are singletons. This specimen consisted of blood, obtained from a patient treated with checkpoint blockade. The receptors here all came from a human donor with melanoma.

The rearrangement joins TRBV6-4 to TRBJ1-1; D is perhaps TRBD1 (5 bases). The germline CDR1 and CDR2 sequences are MRHNA and SNTAGT. Trimming removed 4 bases from V and 4 bases from J, with 13 bases in between. This CDR3 has 14 amino acids. The CDR3 DNA sequence: TGTGCCAGCAGTGCCCAGGGCGGGACCACTGAAGCTTTCTTT. It encodes CASSAQGGTTEAFF.

The chain employs TRBV18 and TRBJ1-3; TRBD1 is a possible D gene (5 bases). Germline CDR1 and CDR2: KGHSH and LQKENI. V was cut by 2 bases and J by 4 bases, with 9 bases left in between. The CDR3 runs 14 residues. CDR3 sequence: CASSPGAGGNTIYF. The CDR3 coding sequence is TGTGCCAGCTCACCAGGGGCCGGGGGAAACACCATATATTTT.

This sequence joins TRBV2 and TRBJ1-2; weak D call: TRBD1 (5 bases). Germline CDR1 is SNHLY and CDR2 is FYNNEI. This CDR3 has 14 residues. V dropped 0 bases and J dropped 5 bases, with 10 bases sitting between them. The CDR3 here is CASSEAPGWYGYTF. Here the CDR3 DNA reads TGTGCCAGCAGTGAAGCCCCAGGGTGGTATGGCTACACCTTC. Full variable domain (outside the CDR3, taken from reference TRBV2 and TRBJ1-2): EPEVTQTPSHQVTQMGQEVILRCVPISNHLYFYWYRQILGQKVEFLVSFYNNEISEKSEIFDDQFSVERPDGSNFTLKIRSTKLEDSAMYFCASSEAPGWYGYTFGSGTRLTVV.

The CDR3 DNA reads TGTGCCAGCAGCCGGGGGGCCAGGGGAGGACCCGGGGAGCTGTTTTTT. Translated, it gives CASSRGARGGPGELFF. The genes are TRBV5-4 and TRBJ2-2, with D possibly matching TRBD2 (7 bases). The CDR3 is 16 amino acids. Germline values: CDR1 SGHNT, CDR2 YYREEE (reference sequence). V dropped 4 bases and J dropped 6 bases, with 19 bases sitting between them.

The V gene is TRBV5-1, the J gene TRBJ2-3, with 16 bases fitting TRBD2. CDR3 length equals 18 residues. V gave up 4 bases and J gave up 3 bases; unmatched junction bases: 8. From germline, CDR1 is SGHRS and CDR2 YFSETQ. CDR3 nucleotide sequence: TGCGCCAGCAGCCCGGGACTAGCGGGAGGGCGGGGAACAGATACGCAGTATTTT. Protein: CASSPGLAGGRGTDTQYF.